This T cell receptor (beta chain) was identified during a study of blood T cell repertoires in COVID-19. Background on the study: The samples span acute and convalescent COVID-19 from the United States, Italy and Spain. PBMCs, B-cell-depleted T cells, or T cells provided the cDNA or gDNA that made up the material.

This clone was observed a few times. The sample has other DNA sequences that encode this CDR3 too. Germline loops: CDR1 SGHDN, CDR2 FVKESK. This CDR3 contains 14 residues. Deletions cut 4 bases from V and 0 bases from J, with 9 bases between. As processed by the authors: Quantification of nucleated cells was approximated via reference gene primer amplification. Assay: immunoSEQ multiplex PCR; the TCRdb copy retains only in-frame clones and omits some. For V, J and clone size, that table is used; D and trimming come from the DNA. Seen here are tens of thousands of clones, roughly 80% observed once, and the top ten hold under 50%.

The V gene is TRBV14, the J gene TRBJ1-1; D uncertain. Sequencing was done on a sample of peripheral blood. The clonotype comes from a human donor in a cohort sampled during active COVID-19. CDR3 loop: CASSLAGMNTEAFF. The CDR3 coding sequence is TGTGCCAGCAGCCTTGCAGGCATGAACACTGAAGCTTTCTTT.